What follows describes a single T cell receptor beta chain. The data derive from a study of blood T cell repertoires in COVID-19. Assay: immunoSEQ multiplex PCR; the TCRdb copy retains only in-frame clones and omits some. The sample consists of more than 95,000 clones, approximately 80% of them appearing once. There are 15 residues in the CDR3. V gave up 6 bases and J gave up 11 bases; unmatched junction bases: 12. CDR1 and CDR2 from the germline V gene are SNHLY and FYNNEI. This rearrangement joins TRBV2 to TRBJ2-1; 11 nucleotides align to TRBD2. Sequenced: peripheral blood. This TCR was recovered from a man aged 55 to 70 with acute or convalescent COVID-19. The chain's CDR3 is CASSKGGLAVGQQFF. The CDR3 DNA follows: TGTGCCAGCAGCAAGGGGGGACTAGCGGTAGGGCAGCAGTTCTTC. Variable domain in full (rest from reference TRBV2 and TRBJ2-1): EPEVTQTPSHQVTQMGQEVILRCVPISNHLYFYWYRQILGQKVEFLVSFYNNEISEKSEIFDDQFSVERPDGSNFTLKIRSTKLEDSAMYFCASSKGGLAVGQQFFGPGTRLTVL.